The source of this T cell receptor beta chain is a study of blood T cell repertoires in COVID-19. Study-wide context: Donors in the United States, Italy and Spain gave samples during acute or convalescent COVID-19. PBMCs, B-cell-depleted T cells, or T cells provided the cDNA or gDNA that made up the material.

Per the study methods: Using reference gene primer amplification, nucleated cell counts were estimated. Sequencing was performed with immunoSEQ multiplex PCR; in TCRdb, only in-frame clones are kept and a portion is missing. D and trimming were read from the DNA, whereas the V and J calls and clone size are those reported in that table. The sample contains approximately 46,000 clones, 70% to 90% of which appear only once. Germline V gene data show CDR1 as SGHDN and CDR2 as FVKESK. This CDR3 contains 15 residues. V lost 6 bases and J 4 bases, leaving 16 bases between the germline ends. This chain links TRBV14 with TRBJ2-1; D perhaps matches TRBD2 (6 bases). The sequence came from a woman in her seventies in a cohort sampled during active COVID-19. Sequenced input: peripheral blood. CDR3 sequence: CASRLGRSVYNEQFF. DNA for the CDR3: TGTGCCAGCAGATTAGGGAGGAGCGTTTACAATGAGCAGTTCTTC.